This is a list of T cell receptor beta chains from one sample in a study of technical replicates of blood from a handful of donors. Libraries were prepared by immunoSEQ multiplex PCR; TCRdb keeps only in-frame clonotypes and omits some of them. The sample has around 80,000 clones; roughly 98% are singletons. The sample comprised T cells isolated from PBMCs. The receptors were sampled from a human donor in good health. CDR3s include the opening cysteine and the closing phenylalanine or tryptophan.

v_gene | CDR3aa
TRBV7-9 | CASSQTDTNQPQHF
TRBV9 | CASSGGQDFGTQYF
TRBV7-9 | CASSFSGGNYNEQFF
TRBV2 | CASSEPGRVNQPQHF
TRBV29-1 | CSVVGTSYEQYF
TRBV19 | CASSIDGQAANYGYTF
TRBV5-1 | CASSLWAGQEFYNEQFF
TRBV5-8 | CASRDKGARNTEAFF
TRBV5-1 | CASSLVAGSGNTIYF
TRBV29-1 | CSVGLAGGPYEQYF
TRBV28 | CASRSQTSLNEQFF
TRBV5-1 | CASSLALSYEQYF
TRBV30 | CAWRATGHEQYF
TRBV10-3 | CAINRDSTGELFF
TRBV28 | CASSPWGLAGDTYNEQFF
TRBV5-6 | CASSLAGVPDNEQFF
TRBV27 | CASIPSGSGELFF
TRBV27 | CASSFRGPSSYNSPLHF
TRBV25-1 | CASPGANTGELFF
TRBV11-2 | CASSLGLAPYTGELFF
TRBV5-1 | CASSLASASSYNEQFF
TRBV7-9 | CASSPRNIRQGLTGELFF
TRBV9 | CASSQAGLSETQYF
TRBV6-1 | CASSEASGSVVDTQYF
TRBV4-1 | CASSQEVRYEQYF
TRBV19 | CASSVQASYEQYF
TRBV25-1 | CASSHLRVNTEAFF
TRBV19 | CASSIRTGGITGELFF
TRBV5-1 | CASSLAADTDTQYF
TRBV5-1 | CASSPGTGSSDTEAFF
TRBV29-1 | CSVEESTSGSSYEQYF
TRBV15 | CATSPHHTDSNQPQHF
TRBV5-1 | CASSLVGRAGRTDTQYF
TRBV7-6 | CASSLRQGGVNTQYF
TRBV4-1 | CASSQEAGRGETQYF
TRBV2 | CASSDAVSTDTQYF
TRBV5-1 | CASSFGRANYNEQFF
TRBV4-1 | CASSQDRVREQYF
TRBV5-1 | CASSLDAGYGYTF
TRBV7-8 | CASSLAYSLTSGNTIYF